The T cell receptor beta chain described here comes from a study of CD8 T cells in Susac syndrome. Study information: When blood was drawn, patients with Susac syndrome were on intravenous immunoglobulin alone, on corticosteroids, or therapy-naive.

With random hexamers, reverse transcription was performed on roughly 0.5 to 1 ug of RNA. One entry per CDR3 protein, called by TCRdb with MiXCR from the immunoSEQ multiplex PCR reads. The sample lists roughly 200,000 distinct CDR3 sequences, around nine tenths occurring once. The sequence derives from a human donor with Susac syndrome. Source material: CD4+ T cells from PBMCs.

The CDR3 protein is CSAKPGLAGFEQFF. CDR3 bases: TGCAGTGCTAAACCGGGACTAGCGGGATTTGAGCAGTTCTTC. V gene TRBV20-1 combines with J gene TRBJ2-1; 13 bases are a match to TRBD2. The CDR3 contains 14 residues. Per the germline V gene, CDR1 is DFQATT and CDR2 is SNEGSKA (reference sequence). V shed 4 bases and J 9 bases; nucleotides not matched to a gene: 6.